Below, 14 T cell receptor beta chains from the same sample are listed, as sequenced in a study of cytomegalovirus exposure and HLA in healthy donors. The PCR employed 60 Vbeta primers together with 13 Jbeta primers. Clones were read by immunoSEQ multiplex PCR, and TCRdb kept only the in-frame ones, dropping some. The profile shows about 150,000 clones, 60% to 85% of them singletons. The specimen was PBMCs. The receptors stem from a woman in her thirties or forties in good health and CMV-seronegative.

This sequence joins TRBV10-1 and TRBJ2-7; maybe TRBD1 (6 bases). The V end lost 8 bases, the J end lost 0 bases, and 8 bases lay between the germline ends. The CDR3 extends over 12 amino acids. The germline gives CDR1 WNHNN, CDR2 SYGVQD (reference sequence). The CDR3, as DNA: TGCGCCAGCCGAGGGGGCTCCTACGAGCAGTACTTC. Amino acid sequence: CASRGGSYEQYF.

This clone was observed a few times. The chain couples TRBV4-1 to TRBJ1-5; 7 nucleotides agree with TRBD1. The CDR3 consists of 15 residues. After removal of 1 base from V and 6 bases from J, the junction contained 6 bases not matched to a gene. Germline assignment: CDR1 MGHRA and CDR2 YSYEKL. The CDR3 sequence is CASSQGQGPTQPQHF. CDR3 nucleotide sequence: TGCGCCAGCAGCCAAGGACAGGGACCCACTCAGCCCCAGCATTTT.

Concerning this clone: Relative to the germline gene, one junction end is altered; a read error may explain this. V and J are TRBV6-4 and TRBJ2-7, with D perhaps TRBD2 (6 bases). There are 13 residues in the CDR3. Germline CDR1 is MRHNA and CDR2 is SNTAGT. This CDR3 is CASRGGPSNEQYF. The CDR3 nucleotides are TGTGCCAGCAGGGGGGGACCCTCCAACGAGCAGTACTTC.

This rearrangement joins TRBV7-9 to TRBJ2-1; D is uncertain. This CDR3 spans 15 amino acids. V was shortened by 5 bases and J by 8 bases, with 19 bases between the two germline ends. Germline CDR1 and CDR2: SEHNR and FQNEAQ (reference sequence). The chain's CDR3 is CASSQKNAVADEQFF. Written as DNA, the CDR3 is TGTGCCAGCAGCCAGAAAAATGCGGTAGCAGATGAGCAGTTCTTC.

This rearrangement joins TRBV28 to TRBJ1-1, with D tentatively TRBD1 (6 bases). Germline values: CDR1 MDHEN, CDR2 SYDVKM. The CDR3 is 13 amino acids. V dropped 8 bases and J dropped 1 base, with 11 bases sitting between them. The CDR3 loop reads CASPGGPNTEAFF. As DNA, the CDR3 is TGTGCCAGCCCGGGGGGCCCGAACACTGAAGCTTTCTTT.

The chain carries TRBV6-1 and TRBJ2-7; 8 nucleotides agree with TRBD1. CDR1 is MNHNS and CDR2 is SASEGT in the germline V gene. The V segment lost 8 bases and the J segment 3 bases; nucleotides outside the gene matches: 9. This CDR3 is 14 amino acids long. Here the CDR3 reads CASSLTGVVYEQYF. For the CDR3, the DNA is TGTGCCAGCTCTTTGACAGGGGTCGTCTACGAGCAGTACTTC.

The V gene is TRBV7-6, the J gene TRBJ2-3; TRBD2 agrees at 11 bases. The trim removed 9 bases at V and 5 bases at J, leaving 7 bases unmatched. This CDR3 is 14 amino acids long. The V gene's germline CDR1 is SGHVS and CDR2 FNYEAQ. CDR3 DNA sequence: TGTGCCAGTAGGGGACTAGCGGTGGAAGATACGCAGTATTTT. Its translation is CASRGLAVEDTQYF.

This chain connects TRBV19 to TRBJ2-7; 9 nucleotides align to TRBD1. The V segment lost 5 bases and the J segment 4 bases; nucleotides outside the gene matches: 6. The CDR3 has 14 amino acids. CDR1 is LNHDA, CDR2 SQIVND, per germline (reference sequence). CDR3 sequence (DNA): TGTGCCAGTAGTTTAAGGACAGGGGAATACGAGCAGTACTTC. Protein product: CASSLRTGEYEQYF.

The V gene is TRBV5-6, the J gene TRBJ1-6, with no clear D. The V end was cut by 2 bases, the J end by 9 bases, with 9 bases between. Germline assignment: CDR1 SGHDT and CDR2 YYEEEE. The CDR3 loop spans 13 amino acids. The CDR3 DNA is TGTGCCAGCAGCTTTGCCTGGGCTTCACCCCTCCACTTT. Its protein is CASSFAWASPLHF.

This clone was seen only once. The rearrangement joins TRBV10-3 to TRBJ1-2; 7 nucleotides align to TRBD1. The CDR3 extends over 15 amino acids. Germline V gives CDR1 ENHRY, CDR2 SYGVKD. Trimming cost V 0 bases and J 4 bases; bases outside gene matches: 5. The DNA for the CDR3 is TGTGCCATCAGTGAGTCGACAGGGTGGGGCTATGGCTACACCTTC. It specifies CAISESTGWGYGYTF.

The genes are TRBV6-5 and TRBJ1-3, with 7 bases that match TRBD1. The V and J ends lost 7 bases and 2 bases, in that order; junction bases with no gene match: 5. Germline V gene lookup returns CDR1 MNHEY and CDR2 SVGAGI. CDR3 length: 14 residues. CDR3 residues: CASTLDRAGNTIYF. The CDR3 DNA reads as TGTGCCAGCACCCTCGACAGGGCTGGAAACACCATATATTTT.

This chain joins TRBV27 and TRBJ2-7; 7 nucleotides align to TRBD2. In germline, CDR1 is MNHEY, CDR2 SMNVEV (reference sequence). With 3 bases clipped from V and 0 bases from J, the junction kept 5 bases outside the gene matches. The CDR3 contains 15 residues. The DNA for the CDR3 is TGTGCCAGCAGTTTTACCGGGAGGAGCTCCTACGAGCAGTACTTC. This sequence encodes CASSFTGRSSYEQYF.

The gene calls are TRBV29-1 and TRBJ1-2, with D possibly being TRBD1 (5 bases). The ends were cut back, 3 bases at V and 6 bases at J, with 14 bases in the middle. CDR1 SQVTM and CDR2 ANQGSEA come from the germline V gene. The CDR3 length is 13 residues. CDR3 residues: CSVERGTLNGYTF. In nucleotides, the CDR3 is TGCAGCGTTGAGCGGGGGACGTTGAATGGCTACACCTTC.

The V and J genes are TRBV7-6 and TRBJ2-1; 11 nucleotides agree with TRBD1. V shed 3 bases, J shed 7 bases, and the junction held 8 bases outside the gene matches. The CDR3 consists of 16 residues. Germline CDR1 SGHVS, CDR2 FNYEAQ. CDR3 amino acids: CASSFEDRGPRNEQFF. CDR3 coding DNA: TGTGCCAGCAGCTTTGAGGACAGGGGGCCGAGGAATGAGCAGTTCTTC.